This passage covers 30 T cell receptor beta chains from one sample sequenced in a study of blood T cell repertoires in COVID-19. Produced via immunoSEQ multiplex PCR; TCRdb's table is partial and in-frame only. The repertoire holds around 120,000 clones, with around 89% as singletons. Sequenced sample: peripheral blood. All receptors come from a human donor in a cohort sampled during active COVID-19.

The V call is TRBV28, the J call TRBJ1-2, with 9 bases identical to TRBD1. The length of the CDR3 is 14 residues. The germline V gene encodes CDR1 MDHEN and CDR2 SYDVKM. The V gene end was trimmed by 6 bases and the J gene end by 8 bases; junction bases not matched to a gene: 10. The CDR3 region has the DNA TGTGCCAGCAGGAGTACAGGGGGCGCGGTGGGCTACACCTTC. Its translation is CASRSTGGAVGYTF.

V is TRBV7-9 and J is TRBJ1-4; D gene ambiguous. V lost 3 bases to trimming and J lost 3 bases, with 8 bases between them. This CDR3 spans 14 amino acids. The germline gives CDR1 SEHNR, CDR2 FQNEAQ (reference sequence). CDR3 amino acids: CASSFSSANEKLFF. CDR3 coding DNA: TGTGCCAGCAGCTTCTCAAGCGCTAATGAAAAACTGTTTTTT.

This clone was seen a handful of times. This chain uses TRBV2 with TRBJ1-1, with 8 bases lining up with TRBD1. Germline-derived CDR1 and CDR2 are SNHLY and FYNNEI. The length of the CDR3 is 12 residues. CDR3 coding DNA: TGTGCTACCAGGGGGCTGGGCACTGAAGCTTTCTTT. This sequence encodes CATRGLGTEAFF.

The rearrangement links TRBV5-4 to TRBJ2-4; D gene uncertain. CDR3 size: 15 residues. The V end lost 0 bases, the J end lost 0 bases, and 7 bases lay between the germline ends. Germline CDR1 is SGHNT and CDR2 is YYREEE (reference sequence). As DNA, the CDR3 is TGTGCCAGCAGCTTGGACGGGTTAGCCAAAAACATTCAGTACTTC. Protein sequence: CASSLDGLAKNIQYF. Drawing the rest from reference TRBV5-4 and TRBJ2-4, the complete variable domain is ETGVTQSPTHLIKTRGQQVTLRCSSQSGHNTVSWYQQALGQGPQFIFQYYREEENGRGNFPPRFSGLQFPNYSSELNVNALELDDSALYLCASSLDGLAKNIQYFGAGTRLSVL.

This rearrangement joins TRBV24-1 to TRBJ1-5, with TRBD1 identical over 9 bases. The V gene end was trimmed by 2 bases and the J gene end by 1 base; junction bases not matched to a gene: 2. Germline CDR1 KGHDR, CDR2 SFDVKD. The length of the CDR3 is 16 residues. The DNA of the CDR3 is TGTGCCACCAGTGATTCACAGGGGGCAAGCAATCAGCCCCAGCATTTT. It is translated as CATSDSQGASNQPQHF.

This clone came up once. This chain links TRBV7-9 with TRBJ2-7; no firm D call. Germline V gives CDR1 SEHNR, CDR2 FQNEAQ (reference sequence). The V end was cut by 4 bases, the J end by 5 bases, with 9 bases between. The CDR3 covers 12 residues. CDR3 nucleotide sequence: TGTGCCAGCAGCTCCGGGTCCCACGAGCAGTACTTC. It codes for CASSSGSHEQYF.

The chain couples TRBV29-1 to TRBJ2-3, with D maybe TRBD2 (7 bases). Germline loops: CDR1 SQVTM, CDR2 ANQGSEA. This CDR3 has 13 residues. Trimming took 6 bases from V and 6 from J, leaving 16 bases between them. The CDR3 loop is CSVSGTQTDTQYF. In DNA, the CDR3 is TGCAGCGTGAGCGGGACACAGACCGATACGCAGTATTTT.

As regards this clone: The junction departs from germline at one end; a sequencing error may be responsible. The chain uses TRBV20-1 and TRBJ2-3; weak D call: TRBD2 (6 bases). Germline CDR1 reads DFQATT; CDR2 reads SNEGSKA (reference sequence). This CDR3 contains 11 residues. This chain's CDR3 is CSASWRDTQYF. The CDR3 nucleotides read TGCAGTGCTAGTTGGCGGGATACACAGTATTTT.

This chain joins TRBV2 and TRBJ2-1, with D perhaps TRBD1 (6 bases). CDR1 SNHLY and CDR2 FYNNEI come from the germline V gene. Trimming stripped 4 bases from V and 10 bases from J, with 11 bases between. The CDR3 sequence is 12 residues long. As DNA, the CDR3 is TGTGCCAGCAGTGGGGACAACGAAGAGCAGTTCTTC. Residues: CASSGDNEEQFF.

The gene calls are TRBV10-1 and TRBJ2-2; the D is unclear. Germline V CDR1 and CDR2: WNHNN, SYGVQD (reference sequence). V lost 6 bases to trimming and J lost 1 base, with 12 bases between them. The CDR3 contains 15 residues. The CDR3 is CASSEDPRNTGELFF. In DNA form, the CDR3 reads TGCGCCAGCAGCGAGGACCCTAGGAACACCGGGGAGCTGTTTTTT.

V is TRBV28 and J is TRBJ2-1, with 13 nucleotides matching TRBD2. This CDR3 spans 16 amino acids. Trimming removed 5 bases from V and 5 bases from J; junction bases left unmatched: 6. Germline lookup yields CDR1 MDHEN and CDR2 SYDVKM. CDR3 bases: TGTGCCAGCAGTGTGGGACTAGCGGGGACCGACAATGAGCAGTTCTTC. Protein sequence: CASSVGLAGTDNEQFF.

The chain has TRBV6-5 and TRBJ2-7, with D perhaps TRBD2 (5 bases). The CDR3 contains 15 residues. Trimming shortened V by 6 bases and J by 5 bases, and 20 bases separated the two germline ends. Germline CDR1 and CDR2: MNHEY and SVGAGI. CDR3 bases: TGTGCCAGCAGCAAAAGAGGGCCGGTATCCAACGAGCAGTACTTC. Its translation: CASSKRGPVSNEQYF.

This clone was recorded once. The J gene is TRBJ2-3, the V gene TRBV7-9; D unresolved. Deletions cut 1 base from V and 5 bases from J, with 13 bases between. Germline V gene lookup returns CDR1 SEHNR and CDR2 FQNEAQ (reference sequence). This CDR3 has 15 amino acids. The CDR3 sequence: CASSLGLRSVDTQYF. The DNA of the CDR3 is TGTGCCAGCAGCTTAGGGTTGCGGAGTGTAGATACGCAGTATTTT.

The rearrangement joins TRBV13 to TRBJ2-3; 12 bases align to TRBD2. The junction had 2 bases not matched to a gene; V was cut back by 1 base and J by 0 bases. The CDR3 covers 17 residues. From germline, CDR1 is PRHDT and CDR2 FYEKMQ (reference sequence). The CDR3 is CASSLALAGGSTDTQYF. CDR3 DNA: TGTGCCAGCAGCTTAGCACTAGCGGGGGGTAGCACAGATACGCAGTATTTT.

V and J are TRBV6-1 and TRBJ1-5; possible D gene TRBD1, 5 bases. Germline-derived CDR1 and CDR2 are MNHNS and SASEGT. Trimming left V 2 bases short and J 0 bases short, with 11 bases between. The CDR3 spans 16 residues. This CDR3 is CASSELGGYSNQPQHF. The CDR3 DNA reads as TGTGCCAGCAGTGAATTGGGGGGGTATAGCAATCAGCCCCAGCATTTT.

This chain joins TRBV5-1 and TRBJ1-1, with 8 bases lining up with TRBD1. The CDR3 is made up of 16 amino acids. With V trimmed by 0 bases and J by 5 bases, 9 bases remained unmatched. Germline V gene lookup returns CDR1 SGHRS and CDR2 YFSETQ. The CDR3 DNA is TGCGCCAGCAGCTTGGAAGGCAGGGGGCTGGTGACTGAAGCTTTCTTT. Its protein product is CASSLEGRGLVTEAFF.

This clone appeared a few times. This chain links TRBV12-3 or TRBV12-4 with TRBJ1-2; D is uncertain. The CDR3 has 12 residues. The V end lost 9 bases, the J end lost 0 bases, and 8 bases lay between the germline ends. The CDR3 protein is CASKTANYGYTF. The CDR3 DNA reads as TGTGCCAGTAAAACGGCTAACTATGGCTACACCTTC.

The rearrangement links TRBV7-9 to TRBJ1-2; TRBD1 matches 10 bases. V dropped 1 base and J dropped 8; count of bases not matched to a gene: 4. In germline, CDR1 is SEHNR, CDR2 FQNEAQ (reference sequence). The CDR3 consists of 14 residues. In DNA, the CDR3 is TGTGCCAGCAGCTTAGACGGGACAGGGGTCGGCTACACCTTC. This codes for CASSLDGTGVGYTF.

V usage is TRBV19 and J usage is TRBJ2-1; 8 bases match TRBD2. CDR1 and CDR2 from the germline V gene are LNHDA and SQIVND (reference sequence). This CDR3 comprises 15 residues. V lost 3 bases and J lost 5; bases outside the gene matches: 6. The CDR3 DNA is TGTGCCAGTAGTATTGTGTTAGCGGGAAACAATGAGCAGTTCTTC. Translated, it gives CASSIVLAGNNEQFF.

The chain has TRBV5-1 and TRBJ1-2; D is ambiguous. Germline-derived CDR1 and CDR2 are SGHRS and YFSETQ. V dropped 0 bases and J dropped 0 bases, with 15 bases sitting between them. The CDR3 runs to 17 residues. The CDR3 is CASSLVQSPLANYGYTF. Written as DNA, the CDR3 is TGCGCCAGCAGCTTGGTACAGTCCCCACTAGCTAACTATGGCTACACCTTC.

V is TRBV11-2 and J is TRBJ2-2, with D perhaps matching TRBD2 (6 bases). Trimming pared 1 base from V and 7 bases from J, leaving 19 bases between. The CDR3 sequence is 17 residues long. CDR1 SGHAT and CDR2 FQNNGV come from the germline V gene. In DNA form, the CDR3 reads TGTGCCAGCAGCTTAGCCTCCAGGGACTTTCTGGACGGGGAGCTGTTTTTT. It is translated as CASSLASRDFLDGELFF.

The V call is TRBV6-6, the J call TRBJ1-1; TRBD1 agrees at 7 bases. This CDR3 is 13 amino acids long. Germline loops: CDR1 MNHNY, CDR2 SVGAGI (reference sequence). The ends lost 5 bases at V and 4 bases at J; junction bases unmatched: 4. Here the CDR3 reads CASSDRDGTEAFF. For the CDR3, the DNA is TGTGCCAGCAGTGACAGGGACGGCACTGAAGCTTTCTTT.

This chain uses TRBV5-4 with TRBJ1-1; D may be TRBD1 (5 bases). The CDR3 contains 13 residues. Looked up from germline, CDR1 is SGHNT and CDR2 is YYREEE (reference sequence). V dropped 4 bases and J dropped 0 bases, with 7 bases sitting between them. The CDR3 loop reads CASSPGMNTEAFF. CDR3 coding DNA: TGTGCCAGCAGCCCAGGGATGAACACTGAAGCTTTCTTT.

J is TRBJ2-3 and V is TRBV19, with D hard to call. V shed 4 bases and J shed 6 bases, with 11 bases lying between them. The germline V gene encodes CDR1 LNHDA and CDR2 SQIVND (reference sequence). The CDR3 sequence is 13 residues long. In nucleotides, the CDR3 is TGTGCCAGTAGTACAGAGAACGGGGATACGCAGTATTTT. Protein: CASSTENGDTQYF. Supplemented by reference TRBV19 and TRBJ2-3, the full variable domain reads DGGITQSPKYLFRKEGQNVTLSCEQNLNHDAMYWYRQDPGQGLRLIYYSQIVNDFQKGDIAEGYSVSREKKESFPLTVTSAQKNPTAFYLCASSTENGDTQYFGPGTRLTVL.

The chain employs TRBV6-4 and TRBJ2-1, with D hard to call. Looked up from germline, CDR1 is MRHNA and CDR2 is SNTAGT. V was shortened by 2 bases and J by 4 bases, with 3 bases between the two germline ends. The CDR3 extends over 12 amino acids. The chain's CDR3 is CASSDQYNEQFF. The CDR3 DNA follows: TGTGCCAGCAGTGACCAGTACAATGAGCAGTTCTTC.

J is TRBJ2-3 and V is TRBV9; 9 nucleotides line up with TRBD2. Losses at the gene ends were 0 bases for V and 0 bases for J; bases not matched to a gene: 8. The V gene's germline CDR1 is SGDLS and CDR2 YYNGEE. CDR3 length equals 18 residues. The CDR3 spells CASSVGLAVLPSTDTQYF. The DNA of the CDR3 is TGTGCCAGCAGCGTAGGACTAGCGGTACTACCTAGCACAGATACGCAGTATTTT. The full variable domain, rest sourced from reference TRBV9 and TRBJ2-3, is DSGVTQTPKHLITATGQRVTLRCSPRSGDLSVYWYQQSLDQGLQFLIQYYNGEERAKGNILERFSAQQFPDLHSELNLSSLELGDSALYFCASSVGLAVLPSTDTQYFGPGTRLTVL.

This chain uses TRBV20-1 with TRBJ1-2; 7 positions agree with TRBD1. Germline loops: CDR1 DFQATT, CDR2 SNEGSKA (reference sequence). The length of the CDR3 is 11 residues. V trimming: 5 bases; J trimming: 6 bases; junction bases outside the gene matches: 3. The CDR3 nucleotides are TGCAGTGCTTGGGACAGCAATGGCTACACCTTC. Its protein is CSAWDSNGYTF.

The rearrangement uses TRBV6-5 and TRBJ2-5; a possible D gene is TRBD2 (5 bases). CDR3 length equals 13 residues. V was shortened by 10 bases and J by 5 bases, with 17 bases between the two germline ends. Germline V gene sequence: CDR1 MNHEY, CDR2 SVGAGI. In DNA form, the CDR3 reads TGTGCCAACCCGGGTCGGGGATGGGAGACCCAGTACTTC. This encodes CANPGRGWETQYF.

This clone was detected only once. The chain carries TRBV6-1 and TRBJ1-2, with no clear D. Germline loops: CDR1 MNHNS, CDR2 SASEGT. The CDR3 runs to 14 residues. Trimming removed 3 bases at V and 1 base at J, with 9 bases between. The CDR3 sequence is CASSEEFLNYGYTF. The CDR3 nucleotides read TGTGCCAGCAGTGAGGAGTTCCTTAACTATGGCTACACCTTC.

The CDR3 DNA follows: TGTGCCAGCAGGACCGGGACAGCCTACAATGAGCAGTTCTTC. Translating gives CASRTGTAYNEQFF. The chain is built from TRBV28 and TRBJ2-1, with TRBD1 matching 7 bases. The CDR3 is 14 amino acids. CDR1 is MDHEN and CDR2 is SYDVKM in the germline V gene. The junction had 4 bases not matched to a gene; V was cut back by 6 bases and J by 2 bases.